This T cell receptor (beta chain) is from a study of T-cell memory formation after mild COVID-19. Looking at the study overall: Clusters were largely donor specific.

The sample holds a few counts of this clonotype. Constant-segment primers served in 5'RACE that generated TCR alpha and TCR beta cDNA libraries bearing sample barcodes and UMIs. MiXCR was run by TCRdb on the 5' RACE reads, yielding one entry per CDR3 protein. The sample contains more than 300,000 distinct CDR3 sequences, 20% to 25% of which appear only once. With 3 bases removed from V and 7 bases from J, the gap between germline ends came to 13 bases. There are 13 residues in the CDR3. The receptor was derived from a man younger than 35 who had mild COVID-19 (a few samples of this study predate the infection). Cell type and time point are not known. The V gene is TRBV12-3 or TRBV12-4, the J gene TRBJ2-7; TRBD2 might be the D (6 bases). The sequenced sample was PBMCs or a T cell subset sorted from them (not recorded which). The CDR3 loop is CASSFESRGEQYV. The CDR3 nucleotides are TGTGCCAGCAGTTTCGAATCTCGGGGGGAGCAGTACGTC.